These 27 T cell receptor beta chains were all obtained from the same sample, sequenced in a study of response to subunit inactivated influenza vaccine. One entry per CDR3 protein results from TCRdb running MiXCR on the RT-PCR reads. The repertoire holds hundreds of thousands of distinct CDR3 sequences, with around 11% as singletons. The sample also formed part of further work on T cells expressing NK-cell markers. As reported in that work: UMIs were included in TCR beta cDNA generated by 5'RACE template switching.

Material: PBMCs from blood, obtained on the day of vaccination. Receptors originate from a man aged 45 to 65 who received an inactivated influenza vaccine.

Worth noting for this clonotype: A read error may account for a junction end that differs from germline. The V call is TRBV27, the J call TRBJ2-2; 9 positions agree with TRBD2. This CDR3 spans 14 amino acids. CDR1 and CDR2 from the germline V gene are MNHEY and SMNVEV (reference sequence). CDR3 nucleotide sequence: TGTGCCAGCAGTTTTAGCGGGGGAACCGAGGAGCTGTTTTTT. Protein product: CASSFSGGTEELFF.

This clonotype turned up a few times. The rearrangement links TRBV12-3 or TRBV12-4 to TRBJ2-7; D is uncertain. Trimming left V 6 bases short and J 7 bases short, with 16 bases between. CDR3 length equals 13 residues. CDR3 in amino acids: CASSEFTTVEQYF. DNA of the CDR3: TGTGCCAGCAGCGAATTTACGACGGTAGAGCAGTACTTC.

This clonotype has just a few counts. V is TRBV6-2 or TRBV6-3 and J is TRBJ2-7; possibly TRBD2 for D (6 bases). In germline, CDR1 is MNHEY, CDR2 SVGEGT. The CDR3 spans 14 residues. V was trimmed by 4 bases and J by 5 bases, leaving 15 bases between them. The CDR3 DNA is TGTGCCAGCAGTTTCCCTGGGAGGCGCGACGAGCAGTACTTC. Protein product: CASSFPGRRDEQYF.

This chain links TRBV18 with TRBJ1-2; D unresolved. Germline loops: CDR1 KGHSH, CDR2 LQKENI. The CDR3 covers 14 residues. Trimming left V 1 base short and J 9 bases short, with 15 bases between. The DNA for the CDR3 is TGTGCCAGCTCACCACTCGGTTTCCCGAGGAGCTACACCTTC. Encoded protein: CASSPLGFPRSYTF.

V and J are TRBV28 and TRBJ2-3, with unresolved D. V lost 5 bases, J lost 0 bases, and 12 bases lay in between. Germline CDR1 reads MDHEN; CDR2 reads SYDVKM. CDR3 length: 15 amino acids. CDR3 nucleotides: TGTGCCAGCAGTCTCCATAGCAGTAGCACAGATACGCAGTATTTT. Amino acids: CASSLHSSSTDTQYF. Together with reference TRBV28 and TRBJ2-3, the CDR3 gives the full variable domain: DVKVTQSSRYLVKRTGEKVFLECVQDMDHENMFWYRQDPGLGLRLIYFSYDVKMKEKGDIPEGYSVSREKKERFSLILESASTNQTSMYLCASSLHSSSTDTQYFGPGTRLTVL.

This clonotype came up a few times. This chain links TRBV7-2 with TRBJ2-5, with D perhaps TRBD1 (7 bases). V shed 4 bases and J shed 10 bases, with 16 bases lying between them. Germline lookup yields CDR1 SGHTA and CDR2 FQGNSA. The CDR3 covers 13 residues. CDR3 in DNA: TGTGCCAGCAGCTCGGGGGACAGTCGCAACCAGTACTTC. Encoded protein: CASSSGDSRNQYF. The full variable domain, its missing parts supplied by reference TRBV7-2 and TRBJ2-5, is GAGVSQSPSNKVTEKGKDVELRCDPISGHTALYWYRQSLGQGLEFLIYFQGNSAPDKSGLPSDRFSAERTGGSVSTLTIQRTQQEDSAVYLCASSSGDSRNQYFGPGTRLLVL.

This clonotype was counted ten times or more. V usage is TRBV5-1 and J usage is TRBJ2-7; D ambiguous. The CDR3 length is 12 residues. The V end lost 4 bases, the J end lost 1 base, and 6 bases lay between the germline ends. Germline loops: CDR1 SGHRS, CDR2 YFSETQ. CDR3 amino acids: CASSTNSYEQYF. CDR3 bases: TGCGCCAGCAGCACCAATTCCTACGAGCAGTACTTC.

The CDR3 region is CASSFRATYEQYF. The CDR3 DNA reads TGTGCCAGCAGTTTTCGGGCCACCTACGAGCAGTACTTC. The rearrangement joins TRBV12-3 or TRBV12-4 to TRBJ2-7, with D unresolved. The CDR3 runs to 13 residues. Trimming took off 3 bases at V and 2 bases at J, with 8 bases between the two ends.

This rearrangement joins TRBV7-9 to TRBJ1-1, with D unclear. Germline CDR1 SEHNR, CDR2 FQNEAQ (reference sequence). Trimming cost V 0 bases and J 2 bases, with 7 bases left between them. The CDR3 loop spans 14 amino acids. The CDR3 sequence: CASSLAGINTEAFF. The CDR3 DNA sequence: TGTGCCAGCAGCTTAGCGGGCATTAACACTGAAGCTTTCTTT.

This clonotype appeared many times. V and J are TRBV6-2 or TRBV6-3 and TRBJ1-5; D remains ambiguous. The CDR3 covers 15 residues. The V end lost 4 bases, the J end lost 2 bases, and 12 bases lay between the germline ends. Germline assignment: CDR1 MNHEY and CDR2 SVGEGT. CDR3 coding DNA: TGTGCCAGCAGTTTCGGACTCGGGGGCAATCAGCCCCAGCATTTT. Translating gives CASSFGLGGNQPQHF.

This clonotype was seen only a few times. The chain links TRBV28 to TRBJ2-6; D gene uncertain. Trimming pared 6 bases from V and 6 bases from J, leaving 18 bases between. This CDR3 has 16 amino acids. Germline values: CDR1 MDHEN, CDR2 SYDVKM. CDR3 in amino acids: CASSPGRTVSANVLTF. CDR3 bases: TGTGCCAGCAGCCCTGGACGAACCGTATCGGCCAACGTCCTGACTTTC.

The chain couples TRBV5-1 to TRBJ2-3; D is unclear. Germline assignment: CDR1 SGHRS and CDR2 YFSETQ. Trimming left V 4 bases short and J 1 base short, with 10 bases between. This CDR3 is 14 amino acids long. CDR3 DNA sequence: TGCGCCAGCAGCCCGGAGCCTGGCACAGATACGCAGTATTTT. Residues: CASSPEPGTDTQYF.

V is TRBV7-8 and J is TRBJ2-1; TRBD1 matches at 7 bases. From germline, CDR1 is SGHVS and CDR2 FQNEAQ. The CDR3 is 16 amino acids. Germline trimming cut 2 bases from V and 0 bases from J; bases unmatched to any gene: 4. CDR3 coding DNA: TGTGCCAGCAGCTTAAACAGGGGAAGCTCCTACAATGAGCAGTTCTTC. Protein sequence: CASSLNRGSSYNEQFF.

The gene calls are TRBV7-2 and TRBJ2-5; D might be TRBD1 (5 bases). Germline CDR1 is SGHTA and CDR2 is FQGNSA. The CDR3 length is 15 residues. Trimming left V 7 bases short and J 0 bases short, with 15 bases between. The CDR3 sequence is CASTQGLTYQETQYF. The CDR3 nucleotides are TGTGCCAGCACCCAGGGATTGACGTACCAAGAGACCCAGTACTTC.

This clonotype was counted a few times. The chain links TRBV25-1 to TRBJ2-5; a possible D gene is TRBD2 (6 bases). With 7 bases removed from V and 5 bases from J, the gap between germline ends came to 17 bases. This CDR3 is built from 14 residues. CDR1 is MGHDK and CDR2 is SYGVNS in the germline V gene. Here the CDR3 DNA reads TGTGCCAGCACCGAAAACGGGGGTTTGGAGACCCAGTACTTC. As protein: CASTENGGLETQYF.

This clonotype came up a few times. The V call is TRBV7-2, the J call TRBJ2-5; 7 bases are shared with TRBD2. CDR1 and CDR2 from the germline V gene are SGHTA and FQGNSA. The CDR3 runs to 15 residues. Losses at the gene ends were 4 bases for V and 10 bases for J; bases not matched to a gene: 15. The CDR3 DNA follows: TGTGCCAGCAGCTCTCAAAGGACTAGTCAGGAGGGCCAGTACTTC. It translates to CASSSQRTSQEGQYF. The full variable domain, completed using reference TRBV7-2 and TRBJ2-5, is GAGVSQSPSNKVTEKGKDVELRCDPISGHTALYWYRQSLGQGLEFLIYFQGNSAPDKSGLPSDRFSAERTGGSVSTLTIQRTQQEDSAVYLCASSSQRTSQEGQYFGPGTRLLVL.

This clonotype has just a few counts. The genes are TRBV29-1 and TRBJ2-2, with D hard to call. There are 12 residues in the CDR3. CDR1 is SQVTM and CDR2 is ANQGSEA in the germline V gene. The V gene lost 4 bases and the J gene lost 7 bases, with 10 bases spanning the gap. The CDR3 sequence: CSVGLLVGELFF. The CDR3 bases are TGCAGCGTTGGTCTCCTCGTCGGGGAGCTGTTTTTT.

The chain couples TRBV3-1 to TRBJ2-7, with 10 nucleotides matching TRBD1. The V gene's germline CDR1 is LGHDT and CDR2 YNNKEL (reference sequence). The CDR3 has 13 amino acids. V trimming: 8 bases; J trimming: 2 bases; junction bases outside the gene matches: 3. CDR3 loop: CASGQGGTYEQYF. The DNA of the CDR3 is TGTGCCAGCGGACAGGGGGGAACCTACGAGCAGTACTTC.

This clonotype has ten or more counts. The CDR3 bases are TGTGCCAGCAGTTTAGGACAGAGCTCTGGAAACACCATATATTTT. The encoded protein is CASSLGQSSGNTIYF. This sequence joins TRBV27 and TRBJ1-3, with D tentatively TRBD1 (6 bases). This CDR3 contains 15 residues. Germline-derived CDR1 and CDR2 are MNHEY and SMNVEV (reference sequence). Between the trimmed V and J ends, which lost 2 bases and 0 bases, there was a span of 8 bases.

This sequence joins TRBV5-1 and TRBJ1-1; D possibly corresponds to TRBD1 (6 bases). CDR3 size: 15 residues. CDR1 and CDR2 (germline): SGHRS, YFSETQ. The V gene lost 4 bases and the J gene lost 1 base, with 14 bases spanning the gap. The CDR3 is CASSPSGVANTEAFF. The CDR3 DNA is TGCGCCAGCAGCCCTTCAGGGGTGGCGAACACTGAAGCTTTCTTT.

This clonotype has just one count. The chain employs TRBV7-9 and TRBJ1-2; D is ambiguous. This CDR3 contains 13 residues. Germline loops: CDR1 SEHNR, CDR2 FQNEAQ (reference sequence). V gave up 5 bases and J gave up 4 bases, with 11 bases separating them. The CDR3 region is CASSRPRGYGYTF. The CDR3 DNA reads TGTGCCAGCAGCCGCCCCCGGGGCTATGGCTACACCTTC.

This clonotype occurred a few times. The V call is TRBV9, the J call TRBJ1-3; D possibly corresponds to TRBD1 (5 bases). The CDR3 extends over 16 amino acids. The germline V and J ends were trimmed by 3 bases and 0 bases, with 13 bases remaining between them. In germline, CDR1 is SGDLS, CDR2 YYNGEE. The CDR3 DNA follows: TGTGCCAGCAGCGCTTCAGGGTATCTCTCTGGAAACACCATATATTTT. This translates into CASSASGYLSGNTIYF.

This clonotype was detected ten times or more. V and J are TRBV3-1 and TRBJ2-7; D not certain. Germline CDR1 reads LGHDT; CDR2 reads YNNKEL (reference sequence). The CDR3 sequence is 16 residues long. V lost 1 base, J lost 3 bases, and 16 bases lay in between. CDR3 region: CASSQVDSPTFYEQYF. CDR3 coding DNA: TGTGCCAGCAGCCAAGTTGATAGCCCAACTTTCTACGAGCAGTACTTC.

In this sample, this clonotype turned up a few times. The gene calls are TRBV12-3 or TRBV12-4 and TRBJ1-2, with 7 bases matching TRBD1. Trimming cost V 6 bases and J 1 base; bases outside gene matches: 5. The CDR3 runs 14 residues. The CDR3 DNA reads TGTGCCAGCAGGGCGGACAGGAGTAACTATGGCTACACCTTC. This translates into CASRADRSNYGYTF.

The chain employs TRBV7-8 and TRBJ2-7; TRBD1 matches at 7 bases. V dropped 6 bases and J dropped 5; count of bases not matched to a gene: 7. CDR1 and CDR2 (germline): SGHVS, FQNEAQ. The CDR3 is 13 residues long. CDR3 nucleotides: TGTGCCAGCAGATTGACAGGGTTCCACGAGCAGTACTTC. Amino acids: CASRLTGFHEQYF.

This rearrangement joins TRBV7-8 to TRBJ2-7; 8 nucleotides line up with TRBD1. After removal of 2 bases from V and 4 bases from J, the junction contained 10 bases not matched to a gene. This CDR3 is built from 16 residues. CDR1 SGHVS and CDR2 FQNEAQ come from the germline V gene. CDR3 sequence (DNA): TGTGCCAGCAGCTTACGTGGACAGGGACCCAAATACGAGCAGTACTTC. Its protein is CASSLRGQGPKYEQYF.

The CDR3 DNA reads as TGTGCCACCAGTGATTTGCATGGGGGCGCGTACTATGGCTACACCTTC. It is translated as CATSDLHGGAYYGYTF. This chain connects TRBV24-1 to TRBJ1-2; tentatively, D is TRBD1 (6 bases). From germline, CDR1 is KGHDR and CDR2 SFDVKD. The germline V and J ends were trimmed by 0 bases and 3 bases, with 13 bases remaining between them. This CDR3 has 16 amino acids.